These 5 T cell receptor beta chains were sequenced from one sample in a study of cytomegalovirus exposure and HLA in healthy donors. With 60 Vbeta and 13 Jbeta primers, the PCR was carried out. Sequenced by immunoSEQ multiplex PCR; TCRdb stores in-frame clones only, minus some. The sample yields about 230,000 clones, 77% seen once. The sequenced sample consisted of PBMCs. All receptors derive from a woman aged 60-75 years in good health and CMV-seropositive.

The V gene is TRBV7-9, the J gene TRBJ2-3; D may be TRBD1 (5 bases). Germline-derived CDR1 and CDR2 are SEHNR and FQNEAQ (reference sequence). V shed 0 bases and J shed 13 bases, with 14 bases lying between them. The CDR3 is 13 residues long. Here the CDR3 DNA reads TGTGCCAGCAGCTTAGCGTTTCAGGGTGGCGAGTATTTT. Translation: CASSLAFQGGEYF.

This chain connects TRBV5-1 to TRBJ2-5; D is unresolved. Trimming pared 2 bases from V and 2 bases from J, leaving 13 bases between. The CDR3 covers 15 residues. Germline V gene data show CDR1 as SGHRS and CDR2 as YFSETQ. This CDR3 is CASSFRPAWQETQYF. The DNA of the CDR3 is TGCGCCAGCAGCTTCCGCCCAGCGTGGCAAGAGACCCAGTACTTC. Combining the CDR3 with reference TRBV5-1 and TRBJ2-5 gives the whole variable domain KAGVTQTPRYLIKTRGQQVTLSCSPISGHRSVSWYQQTPGQGLQFLFEYFSETQRNKGNFPGRFSGRQFSNSRSEMNVSTLELGDSALYLCASSFRPAWQETQYFGPGTRLLVL.

This clone was picked up one time. The rearrangement links TRBV19 to TRBJ1-1; no firm D call. Germline assignment: CDR1 LNHDA and CDR2 SQIVND (reference sequence). The V gene lost 3 bases and the J gene lost 9 bases, with 14 bases spanning the gap. The CDR3 runs to 13 residues. The CDR3 here is CASSIPQSQQAFF. The CDR3 DNA reads as TGTGCCAGTAGTATCCCACAATCACAGCAAGCTTTCTTT.

This chain uses TRBV15 with TRBJ1-3; D perhaps matches TRBD1 (5 bases). Germline CDR1 is LNHNV and CDR2 is YYDKDF (reference sequence). V dropped 1 base and J dropped 0 bases, with 13 bases sitting between them. The CDR3 consists of 17 residues. CDR3: CATSRGTGGSSGNTIYF. CDR3 DNA: TGTGCCACCAGCAGAGGGACGGGGGGGAGCTCTGGAAACACCATATATTTT.

The genes are TRBV7-2 and TRBJ1-2; 9 bases are a match to TRBD1. V lost 4 bases and J lost 8; bases outside the gene matches: 14. From germline, CDR1 is SGHTA and CDR2 FQGNSA. The CDR3 is 16 amino acids. The CDR3 coding sequence is TGTGCCAGCAGCTATCCGCCGGGGGACAGGGTGATAGGCTACACCTTC. Translated: CASSYPPGDRVIGYTF.